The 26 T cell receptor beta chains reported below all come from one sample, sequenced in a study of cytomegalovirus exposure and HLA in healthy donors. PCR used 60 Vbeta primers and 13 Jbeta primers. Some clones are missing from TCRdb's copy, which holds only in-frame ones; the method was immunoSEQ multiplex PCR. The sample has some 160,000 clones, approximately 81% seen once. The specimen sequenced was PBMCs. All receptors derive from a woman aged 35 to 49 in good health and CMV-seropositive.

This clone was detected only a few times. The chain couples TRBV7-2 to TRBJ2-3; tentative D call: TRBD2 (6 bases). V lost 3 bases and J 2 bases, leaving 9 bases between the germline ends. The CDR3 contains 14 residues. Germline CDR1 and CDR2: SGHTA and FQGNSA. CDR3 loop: CASSLDYTTDTQYF. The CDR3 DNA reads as TGTGCCAGCAGCTTGGACTATACCACAGATACGCAGTATTTT.

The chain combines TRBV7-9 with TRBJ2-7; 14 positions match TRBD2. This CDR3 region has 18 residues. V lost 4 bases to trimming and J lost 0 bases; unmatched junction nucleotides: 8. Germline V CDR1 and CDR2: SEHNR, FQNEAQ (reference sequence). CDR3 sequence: CASSSGLAGGHSSYEQYF. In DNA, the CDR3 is TGTGCCAGCAGCTCTGGACTAGCGGGGGGCCATAGCTCCTACGAGCAGTACTTC. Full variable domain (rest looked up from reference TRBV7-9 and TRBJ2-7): DTGVSQNPRHKITKRGQNVTFRCDPISEHNRLYWYRQTLGQGPEFLTYFQNEAQLEKSRLLSDRFSAERPKGSFSTLEIQRTEQGDSAMYLCASSSGLAGGHSSYEQYFGPGTRLTVT.

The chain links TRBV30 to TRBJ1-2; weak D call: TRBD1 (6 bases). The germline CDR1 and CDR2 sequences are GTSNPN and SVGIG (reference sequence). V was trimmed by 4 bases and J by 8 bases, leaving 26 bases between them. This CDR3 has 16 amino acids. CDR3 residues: CAWTPVRTGKEGGYTF. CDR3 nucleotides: TGTGCCTGGACCCCCGTAAGAACAGGGAAAGAAGGGGGCTACACCTTC.

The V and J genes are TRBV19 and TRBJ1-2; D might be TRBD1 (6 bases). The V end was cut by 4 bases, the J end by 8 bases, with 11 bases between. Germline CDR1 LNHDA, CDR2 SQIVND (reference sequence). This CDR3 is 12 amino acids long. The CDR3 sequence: CASSTSGGGYTF. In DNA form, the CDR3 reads TGTGCCAGTAGTACCTCGGGGGGCGGCTACACCTTC.

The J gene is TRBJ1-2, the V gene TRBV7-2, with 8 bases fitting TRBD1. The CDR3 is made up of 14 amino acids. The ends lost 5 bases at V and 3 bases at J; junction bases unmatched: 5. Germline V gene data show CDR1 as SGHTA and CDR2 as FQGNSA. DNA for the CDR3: TGTGCCAGCAGCCAGGACAGGGACTACTATGGCTACACCTTC. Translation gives CASSQDRDYYGYTF.

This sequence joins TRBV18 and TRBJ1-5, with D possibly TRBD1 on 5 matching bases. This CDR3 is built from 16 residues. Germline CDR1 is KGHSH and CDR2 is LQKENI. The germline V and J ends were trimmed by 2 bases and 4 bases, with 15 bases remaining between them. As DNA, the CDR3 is TGTGCCAGCTCACCAAGTACAGGCCTGTGGAATCAGCCCCAGCATTTT. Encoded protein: CASSPSTGLWNQPQHF.

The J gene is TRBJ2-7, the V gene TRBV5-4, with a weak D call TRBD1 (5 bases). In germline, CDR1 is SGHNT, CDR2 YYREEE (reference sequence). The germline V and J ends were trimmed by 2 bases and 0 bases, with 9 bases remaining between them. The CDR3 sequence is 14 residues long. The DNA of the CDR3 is TGTGCCAGCAGCTTACGCGACAGCTCCTACGAGCAGTACTTC. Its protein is CASSLRDSSYEQYF.

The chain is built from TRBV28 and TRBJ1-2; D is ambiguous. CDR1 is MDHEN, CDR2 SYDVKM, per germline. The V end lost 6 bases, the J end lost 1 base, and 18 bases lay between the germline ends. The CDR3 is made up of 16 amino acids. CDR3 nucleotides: TGTGCCAGCAGCCCGAGCTTCGTCCCGAATAACTATGGCTACACCTTC. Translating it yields CASSPSFVPNNYGYTF.

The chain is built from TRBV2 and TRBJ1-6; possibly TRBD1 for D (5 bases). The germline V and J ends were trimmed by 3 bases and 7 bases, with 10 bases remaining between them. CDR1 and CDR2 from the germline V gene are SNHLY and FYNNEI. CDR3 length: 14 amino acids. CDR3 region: CASSDLPGNSPLHF. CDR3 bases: TGTGCCAGCAGTGATCTGCCAGGGAATTCACCCCTCCACTTT.

In DNA, the CDR3 is TGTGCCAGCAGCTTATCCTACAGGGGTGGCCAGCCCCAGCATTTT. Its translation is CASSLSYRGGQPQHF. V is TRBV13 and J is TRBJ1-5; 7 nucleotides align to TRBD1. This CDR3 has 15 amino acids. Germline lookup yields CDR1 PRHDT and CDR2 FYEKMQ (reference sequence). The trim removed 2 bases at V and 7 bases at J, leaving 8 bases unmatched.

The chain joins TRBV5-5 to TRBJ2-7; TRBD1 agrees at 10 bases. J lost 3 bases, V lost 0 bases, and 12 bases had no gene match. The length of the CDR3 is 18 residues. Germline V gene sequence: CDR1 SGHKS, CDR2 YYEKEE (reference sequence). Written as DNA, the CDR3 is TGTGCCAGCAGCTTGGCGACAGGGGGCTGGAGCGGATTCTACGAGCAGTACTTC. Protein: CASSLATGGWSGFYEQYF.

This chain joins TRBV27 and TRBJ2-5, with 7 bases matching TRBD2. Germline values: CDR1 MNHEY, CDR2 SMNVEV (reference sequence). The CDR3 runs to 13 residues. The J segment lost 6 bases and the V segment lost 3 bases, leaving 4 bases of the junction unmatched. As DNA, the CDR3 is TGTGCCAGCAGTTTGGCGGGAGCAAAGACCCAGTACTTC. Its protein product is CASSLAGAKTQYF.

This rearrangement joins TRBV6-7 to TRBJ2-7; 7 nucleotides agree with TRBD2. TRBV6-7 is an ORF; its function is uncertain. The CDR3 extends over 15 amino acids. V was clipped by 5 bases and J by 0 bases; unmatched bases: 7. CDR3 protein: CASSQGEGHSYEQYF. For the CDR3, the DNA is TGTGCCAGCAGTCAAGGGGAGGGGCACTCCTACGAGCAGTACTTC.

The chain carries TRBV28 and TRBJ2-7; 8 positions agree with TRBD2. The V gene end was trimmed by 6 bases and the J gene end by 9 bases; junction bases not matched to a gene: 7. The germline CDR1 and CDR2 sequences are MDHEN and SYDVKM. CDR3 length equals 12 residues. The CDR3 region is CASSLQSGRQYF. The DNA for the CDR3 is TGTGCCAGCAGCTTACAGAGCGGGAGGCAGTACTTC. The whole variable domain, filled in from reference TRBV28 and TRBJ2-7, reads DVKVTQSSRYLVKRTGEKVFLECVQDMDHENMFWYRQDPGLGLRLIYFSYDVKMKEKGDIPEGYSVSREKKERFSLILESASTNQTSMYLCASSLQSGRQYFGPGTRLTVT.

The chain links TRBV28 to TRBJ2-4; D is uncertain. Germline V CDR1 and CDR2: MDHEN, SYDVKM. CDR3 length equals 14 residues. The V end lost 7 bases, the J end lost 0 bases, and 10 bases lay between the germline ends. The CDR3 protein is CASNLPIAKNIQYF. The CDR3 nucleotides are TGTGCCAGCAATCTACCTATAGCCAAAAACATTCAGTACTTC.

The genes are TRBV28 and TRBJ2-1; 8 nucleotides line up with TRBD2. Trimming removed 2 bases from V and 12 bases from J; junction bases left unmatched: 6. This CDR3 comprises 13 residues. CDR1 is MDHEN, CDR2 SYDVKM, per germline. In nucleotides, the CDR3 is TGTGCCAGCAGTTTACCCGCCGGGGGGGGGCAGTTCTTC. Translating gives CASSLPAGGGQFF.

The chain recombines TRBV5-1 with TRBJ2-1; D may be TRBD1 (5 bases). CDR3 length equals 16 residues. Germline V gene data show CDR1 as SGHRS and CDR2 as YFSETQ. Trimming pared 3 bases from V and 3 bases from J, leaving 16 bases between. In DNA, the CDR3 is TGCGCCAGCAGCTCCACTGACAGAACCCTCTACAATGAGCAGTTCTTC. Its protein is CASSSTDRTLYNEQFF.

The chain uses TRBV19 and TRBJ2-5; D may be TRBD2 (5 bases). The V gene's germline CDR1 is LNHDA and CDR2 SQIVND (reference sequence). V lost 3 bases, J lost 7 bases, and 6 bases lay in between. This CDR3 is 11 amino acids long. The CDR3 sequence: CASSIGGTQYF. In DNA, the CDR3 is TGTGCCAGTAGTATTGGAGGGACCCAGTACTTC.

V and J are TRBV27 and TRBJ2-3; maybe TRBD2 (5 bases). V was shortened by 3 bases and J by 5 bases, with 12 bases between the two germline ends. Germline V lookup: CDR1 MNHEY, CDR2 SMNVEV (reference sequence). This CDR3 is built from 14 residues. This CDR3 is CASSLAGSGDTQYF. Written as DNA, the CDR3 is TGTGCCAGCAGTTTGGCGGGTAGTGGAGATACGCAGTATTTT.

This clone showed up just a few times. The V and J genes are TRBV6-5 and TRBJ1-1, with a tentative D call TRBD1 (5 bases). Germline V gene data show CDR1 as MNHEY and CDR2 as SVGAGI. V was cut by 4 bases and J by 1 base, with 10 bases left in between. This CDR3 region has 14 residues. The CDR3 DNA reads TGTGCCAGCAGTTTGTTGACAGAGAACACTGAAGCTTTCTTT. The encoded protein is CASSLLTENTEAFF.

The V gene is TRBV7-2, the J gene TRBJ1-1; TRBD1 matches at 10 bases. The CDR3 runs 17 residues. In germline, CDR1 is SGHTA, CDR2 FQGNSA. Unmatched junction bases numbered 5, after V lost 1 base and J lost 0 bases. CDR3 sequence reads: CASSLGRDRGMNTEAFF. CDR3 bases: TGTGCCAGCAGCTTAGGCCGGGACAGGGGAATGAACACTGAAGCTTTCTTT.

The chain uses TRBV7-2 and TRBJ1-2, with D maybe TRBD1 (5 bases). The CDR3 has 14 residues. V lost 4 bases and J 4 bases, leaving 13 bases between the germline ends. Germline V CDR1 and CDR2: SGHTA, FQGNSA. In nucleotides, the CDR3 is TGTGCCAGCAGCTCGACAGTACCCCCCTATGGCTACACCTTC. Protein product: CASSSTVPPYGYTF.

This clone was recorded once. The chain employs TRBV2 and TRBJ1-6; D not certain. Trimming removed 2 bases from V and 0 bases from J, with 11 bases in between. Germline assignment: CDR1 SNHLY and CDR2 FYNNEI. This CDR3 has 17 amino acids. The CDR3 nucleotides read TGTGCCAGCAGTGAAAGGCGGCATAGCTCCTATAATTCACCCCTCCACTTT. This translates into CASSERRHSSYNSPLHF.

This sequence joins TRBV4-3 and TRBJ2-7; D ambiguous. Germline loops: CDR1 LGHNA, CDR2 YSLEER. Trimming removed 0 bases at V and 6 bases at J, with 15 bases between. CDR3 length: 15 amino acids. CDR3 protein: CASSQDISDGSEQYF. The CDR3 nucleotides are TGCGCCAGCAGCCAAGATATCAGCGACGGTAGCGAGCAGTACTTC.

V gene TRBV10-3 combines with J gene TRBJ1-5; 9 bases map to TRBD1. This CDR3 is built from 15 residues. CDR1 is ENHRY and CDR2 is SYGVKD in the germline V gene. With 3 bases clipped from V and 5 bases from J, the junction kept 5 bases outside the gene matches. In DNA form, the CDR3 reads TGTGCCATCAGTGAAACAGGGGGCGCGGATCAGCCCCAGCATTTT. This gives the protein CAISETGGADQPQHF.

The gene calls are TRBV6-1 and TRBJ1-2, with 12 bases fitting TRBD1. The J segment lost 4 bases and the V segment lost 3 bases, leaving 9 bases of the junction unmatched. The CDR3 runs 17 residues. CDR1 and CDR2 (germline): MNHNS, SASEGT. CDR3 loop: CASSEGTGGASLYGYTF. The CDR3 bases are TGTGCCAGCAGTGAGGGGACAGGGGGCGCGTCTCTCTATGGCTACACCTTC.